This passage covers 17 T cell receptor beta chains from one sample sequenced in a study of blood T cell repertoires in COVID-19 (dated by TCRdb to 2018 to 2021). The method behind the library was the immunoSEQ multiplex PCR assay. What TCRdb holds here is the immuneACCESS table cut down to in-frame rearrangements. Part of the clones is not present; checked against another copy, under half of the missing clones reflect an unresolved V gene, and the others are unexplained. The sample contains around 250,000 clones, around 90% of them found a single time. About 1.6% of the sample is in the top ten clones. Sequencing input: PBMCs or T cells enriched from blood (not recorded which). These receptors were collected from a woman aged 45-59 years who had recovered from COVID-19.

V and J are TRBV12-3 or TRBV12-4 and TRBJ1-5; 7 bases are shared with TRBD1. The ends lost 6 bases at V and 8 bases at J; junction bases unmatched: 7. This CDR3 spans 13 amino acids. The CDR3 here is CASSLTGSEPQHF. CDR3 DNA sequence: TGTGCCAGCAGCTTGACAGGGTCTGAGCCCCAGCATTTT.

This chain links TRBV19 with TRBJ2-2, with D possibly matching TRBD1 (6 bases). Germline CDR1 and CDR2: LNHDA and SQIVND (reference sequence). There are 13 residues in the CDR3. V shed 7 bases and J shed 7 bases, with 13 bases lying between them. CDR3 protein: CASNQGRGGELFF. CDR3 DNA: TGTGCCAGTAACCAGGGGCGAGGCGGGGAGCTGTTTTTT.

The chain uses TRBV27 and TRBJ1-2; a weak D match, TRBD1 (6 bases). CDR1 and CDR2 (germline): MNHEY, SMNVEV (reference sequence). V was clipped by 5 bases and J by 7 bases, with 20 bases between them. The CDR3 is made up of 15 amino acids. The CDR3 nucleotides read TGTGCCAGCAGTGCCGCAGGGGCCCCCCGAGGTGGCTACACCTTC. Its protein product is CASSAAGAPRGGYTF.

The chain links TRBV6-6 to TRBJ2-5; the D gene is possibly TRBD1 (5 bases). Germline assignment: CDR1 MNHNY and CDR2 SVGAGI (reference sequence). This CDR3 is 13 amino acids long. V was shortened by 6 bases and J by 4 bases, with 12 bases between the two germline ends. CDR3 residues: CASSPTVRETQYF. CDR3 nucleotide sequence: TGTGCCAGCAGCCCGACAGTCCGAGAGACCCAGTACTTC.

The CDR3 DNA reads as TGTGCCACCGTCCCCTTCGGGGGTGACACAGATACGCAGTATTTT. Amino acids: CATVPFGGDTDTQYF. This chain joins TRBV6-5 and TRBJ2-3, with a possible D match to TRBD2 (6 bases). The V gene lost 10 bases and the J gene lost 2 bases, with 19 bases spanning the gap. Germline V lookup: CDR1 MNHEY, CDR2 SVGAGI. The CDR3 has 15 amino acids.

The J gene is TRBJ1-2, the V gene TRBV5-4, with D perhaps TRBD1 (6 bases). Trimming removed 7 bases from V and 0 bases from J, with 13 bases in between. The germline CDR1 and CDR2 sequences are SGHNT and YYREEE (reference sequence). CDR3 size: 14 residues. The CDR3 here is CASGRQAANYGYTF. CDR3 DNA sequence: TGTGCCAGCGGACGACAGGCAGCTAACTATGGCTACACCTTC.

The genes are TRBV19 and TRBJ1-3; D gene ambiguous. V was shortened by 1 base and J by 2 bases, with 6 bases between the two germline ends. The length of the CDR3 is 14 residues. Per germline, CDR1 LNHDA and CDR2 SQIVND (reference sequence). The CDR3 bases are TGTGCCAGTAGTATAGTTCCGGCTGGAAACACCATATATTTT. Protein product: CASSIVPAGNTIYF.

The genes are TRBV2 and TRBJ2-2; no firm D call. V was pared by 0 bases and J by 4 bases, with 3 bases between. CDR3 length: 13 amino acids. The germline V gene encodes CDR1 SNHLY and CDR2 FYNNEI. Here the CDR3 DNA reads TGTGCCAGCAGTGAAGCCGTCACCGGGGAGCTGTTTTTT. It translates to CASSEAVTGELFF.

V gene TRBV5-1 combines with J gene TRBJ1-1, with TRBD1 as a possible D gene (6 bases). Germline V gene data show CDR1 as SGHRS and CDR2 as YFSETQ. The CDR3 consists of 14 residues. Trimming took off 4 bases at V and 3 bases at J, with 13 bases between the two ends. The DNA of the CDR3 is TGCGCCAGCAGCATAGGGGCAGGGGACACTGAAGCTTTCTTT. It yields the protein CASSIGAGDTEAFF.

The DNA of the CDR3 is TGTGCCAGCAGCGGAAGGACTAGCGGGTACTCCTACAATGAGCAGTTCTTC. The encoded protein is CASSGRTSGYSYNEQFF. The V and J genes are TRBV9 and TRBJ2-1; 11 nucleotides align to TRBD2. Looked up from germline, CDR1 is SGDLS and CDR2 is YYNGEE. Trimming removed 3 bases from V and 0 bases from J; junction bases left unmatched: 5. The CDR3 extends over 17 amino acids.

This chain links TRBV4-1 with TRBJ1-5; 7 bases are shared with TRBD1. V trimming: 2 bases; J trimming: 7 bases; junction bases outside the gene matches: 2. CDR1 and CDR2 (germline): MGHRA, YSYEKL. This CDR3 spans 13 amino acids. CDR3: CASSQTGDQPQHF. The CDR3 DNA follows: TGCGCCAGCAGCCAAACAGGGGACCAGCCCCAGCATTTT.

The chain recombines TRBV27 with TRBJ2-3; 7 nucleotides agree with TRBD2. V lost 3 bases and J lost 7; bases outside the gene matches: 13. This CDR3 comprises 16 residues. From germline, CDR1 is MNHEY and CDR2 SMNVEV (reference sequence). The DNA of the CDR3 is TGTGCCAGCAGTTTCCAGGGACTACACACCCCAAATACGCAGTATTTT. Its protein product is CASSFQGLHTPNTQYF.

The chain has TRBV4-2 and TRBJ2-2, with D perhaps matching TRBD2 (5 bases). The CDR3 is 16 amino acids. Trimming removed 3 bases from V and 3 bases from J, with 14 bases in between. Germline V lookup: CDR1 LGHNA, CDR2 YNFKEQ. In DNA form, the CDR3 reads TGTGCCAGCAGCCAGGCAATAGCGAAATACACCGGGGAGCTGTTTTTT. This codes for CASSQAIAKYTGELFF.

This chain joins TRBV7-6 and TRBJ2-1, with 12 bases matching TRBD2. V lost 0 bases to trimming and J lost 0 bases; unmatched junction nucleotides: 9. The CDR3 is 20 residues long. CDR1 and CDR2 from the germline V gene are SGHVS and FNYEAQ. The CDR3 spells CASSLAEGLAGGDSYNEQFF. CDR3 in DNA: TGTGCCAGCAGCTTAGCGGAGGGGCTAGCGGGAGGGGACTCCTACAATGAGCAGTTCTTC. The complete variable domain, with remaining parts taken from reference TRBV7-6 and TRBJ2-1, reads GAGVSQSPRYKVTKRGQDVALRCDPISGHVSLYWYRQALGQGPEFLTYFNYEAQQDKSGLPNDRFSAERPEGSISTLTIQRTEQRDSAMYRCASSLAEGLAGGDSYNEQFFGPGTRLTVL.

The CDR3 spells CASSKNRVDEQYF. The CDR3 DNA reads as TGTGCCAGCAGCAAGAACAGGGTTGACGAGCAGTACTTC. This chain links TRBV27 with TRBJ2-7; perhaps TRBD1 as D (6 bases). In germline, CDR1 is MNHEY, CDR2 SMNVEV (reference sequence). The CDR3 is made up of 13 amino acids. V dropped 6 bases and J dropped 5 bases, with 14 bases sitting between them.

The rearrangement links TRBV2 to TRBJ1-5; a weak D match, TRBD1 (6 bases). The V end was cut by 4 bases, the J end by 4 bases, with 11 bases between. Germline V lookup: CDR1 SNHLY, CDR2 FYNNEI. The length of the CDR3 is 14 residues. This CDR3 is CASSGGQQNQPQHF. Here the CDR3 DNA reads TGTGCCAGCAGTGGTGGACAGCAAAATCAGCCCCAGCATTTT.

This chain connects TRBV14 to TRBJ1-2; possible D gene TRBD1, 5 bases. Per the germline V gene, CDR1 is SGHDN and CDR2 is FVKESK. The CDR3 totals 14 residues. Between the trimmed V and J ends, which lost 3 bases and 3 bases, there was a span of 11 bases. In nucleotides, the CDR3 is TGTGCCAGCAGCCACTATTCGACAGACTATGGCTACACCTTC. The encoded protein is CASSHYSTDYGYTF.